The source of this TCR beta chain is a study of T cell responses to AZD1222 COVID-19 vaccine. General study findings and limits: Donors were largely white British and mainly female; clonal diversity was possibly underestimated. The repertoires were collected only after the peak T cell response. Vaccination with two AZD1222 doses was followed by a rise in Spike-specific TCR breadth and depth.

This table comes from immunoSEQ multiplex PCR, and its TCRdb copy is limited to in-frame clones, with some not included. Of tens of thousands of clones listed, around nine tenths are singletons. V shed 6 bases and J 9 bases; nucleotides not matched to a gene: 6. This CDR3 spans 14 amino acids. CDR1 is SQVTM, CDR2 ANQGSEA, per germline. Comment on this clone: Its antigen is unidentified.

The chain employs TRBV29-1 and TRBJ2-1, with 15 nucleotides matching TRBD2. This clonotype was obtained from an adult in good health. The sequences come from peripheral blood, collected on day 0 of MenACWY control vaccination. In nucleotides, the CDR3 is TGCAGCGTCCCGGGACTAGCGGGGGGTGGTGAGCAGTTCTTC. It specifies CSVPGLAGGGEQFF.